The entry below gives a single T cell receptor beta chain sequence along with its context. This clone was seen just once. It lacks a known antigen. Base qualities are not at hand, and no much larger clone is one base apart. In total, approximately 690 healthy bone marrow donors made up the cohort. Cohort members were all nominally healthy when sampled, although unrecorded immune exposures were likely present. The donor tested CMV seropositive and was one of the 289 seropositive cohort members. A peripheral blood sample was provided by each donor, and peripheral blood mononuclear cells were used for TCR beta sequencing. The Qiagen DNeasy Blood Extraction Kit was used to extract genomic DNA from the blood cell samples. This entry comes from a study of cytomegalovirus exposure and HLA in healthy donors (dated by TCRdb to the late 2010s). Broadly, across the study: According to an earlier analysis of a few hundred of the donors, some 180 million T cells yielded 120 million or so unique TCR beta sequences and around 300 Gb of sequence data. Around 320 gigabases of sequencing data and approximately 85 million unique TCR sequences were included in an early release covering around 650 HLA-typed donors. Of the roughly 420 genotyped donors, roughly 76% were placed in the genetic ancestry cluster associated with self-reported Caucasian donors. The study aimed to test whether signatures of past pathogen exposure could be identified by cataloging public T cell receptors. The study profiled the T cell repertoires of fewer than 850 subjects by immunosequencing and related them to cytomegalovirus serostatus. In addition to the first cohort of 500 to 850 subjects, a separate validation cohort of 120 different subjects was used. The study combined high-throughput TCR immunosequencing, statistical association of individual TCRs with disease status, and machine learning to predict cytomegalovirus infection status. A later analysis re-examined previously published TCR beta repertoires from hundreds of donors and added high-resolution HLA genotyping to investigate patterns of TCR occurrence. Rather than using new phenotypic data, the later analysis identified candidate immune exposures from TCR beta sequences and from how often those sequences occurred across donors. An earlier analysis of 587 of the donors used high-throughput TCR beta sequencing to judge whether each TCR beta V gene segment behaved as functional or pseudogenic. Donor age, sex, ethnicity and CMV serostatus were compiled together with the repertoire data. In a later genetic analysis, genome-wide SNP genotypes for about 60% of the 666 donors were used, and that subset was treated as a discovery cohort. All discovery cohort repertoires had been generated using a single sequencing platform. Class I and class II HLA loci were covered by the typing at four-digit resolution. Typing coverage differed by locus: A, B, C, DRB1 and DQB1 were typed in roughly 620-630 donors, DQA1 in 522, DPA1 in around 580, and DPB1 in just under 480. Roughly five DR-DQ haplotypes were handled as single units for association and clustering because linkage in the cohort was strong. Among approximately 370 genotyped donors of the cohort, an average of approximately 220,000 unique TCR beta nucleotide sequences was sequenced per donor, of which roughly 17% were non-productive.

The full study reports these points: In an earlier analysis of about 540 of the donors, most TCR beta V segments were observed in productive rearrangements about 87% or about 30% of the time, broadly matching IMGT annotations. Because counts were too low, seventeen rarely observed V segments, including chromosome 9 orphons, were excluded from the earlier analysis of roughly 580 of the donors. The authors suggested that the approach could potentially be generalized to other disease states and immunological phenotypes. Correlated functional status among segregating V segments might reflect linkage disequilibrium, but an unknown experimental factor could not be ruled out. Most CMV-associated TCR beta chains appeared to be HLA-restricted in a later analysis, and the HLA associations seemed to be driven largely by CMV exposure. In a later analysis, several top co-occurrence clusters were reported to appear linked to parvovirus B19, influenza, CMV and Epstein-Barr virus. A later analysis found that HLA-associated TCR beta chains were more clonally expanded and had lower generation probabilities than equally common non-associated chains. Because HLA typing was missing for some donors at each locus, association tests included only the typed subset. A few of the identified cytomegalovirus-associated TCR beta chains were confirmed in vitro to be specific for cytomegalovirus antigens. While some public TCRs were present in many individuals, most TCR sequences turned up only very rarely across donors. According to a later analysis, TCR association rates differed among HLA loci, with DRB1 alleles showing the most associated TCRs and HLA-C alleles showing the fewest. In a later analysis, more than 15,000 TCR beta sequences were associated with specific HLA alleles at a false discovery rate of 0.05. The classifier was reported to diagnose cytomegalovirus status with high specificity and sensitivity in both the original and validation cohorts. A later genetic analysis associated a missense DCLRE1C variant with V-gene and J-gene trimming of TCR beta chains, and an independent cohort replicated the association. A cluster of highly shared sequence variants was judged likely to be a technical artifact of the sequencing pipeline. Immune exposure information for the cohort was limited to CMV serostatus. Strong co-occurrence of HLA alleles, especially DR and DQ, made assigning TCR associations to individual alleles difficult. The study gave a list of 150 to 200 TCR beta chains associated with cytomegalovirus. Only TCR beta chains were sequenced in this cohort, and the absence of alpha or paired-chain data limited detectable features. A further reported finding was that TCR beta sequences accurately predicted the HLA-A and HLA-B alleles for most subjects in the first cohort. Roughly uniform sequencing depth across donors was assumed in presence/absence analyses, although this assumption may not hold. According to a later genetic analysis, donors in an Asian-associated ancestry cluster had fewer N-insertions in productive TCRs than the roughly 700-donor mean.

Receptors were amplified or captured by the immunoSEQ multiplex PCR assay. A mixture of 60 forward primers for TCR Vbeta segments and 13 reverse primers for TCR Jbeta segments was used in the multiplex PCR. The CDR3 region of rearranged TCR beta genes was amplified from genomic DNA by a multiplex PCR assay. The amplified TCR beta libraries were sequenced on the Illumina HiSeq System as 87-base-pair reads. The authors' pipeline ran thus. A later analysis tallied about 77 million unique TCR beta chains across the approximately 670 repertoires, and around 9.9 million of those chains were shared by two or more donors. Raw reads were error-corrected and collapsed into unique sequences by a nearest-neighbor algorithm in which closely related sequences were merged to remove PCR and sequencing errors. To assign V, D and J gene segments, CDR3 sequences were aligned to IMGT reference sequences. For a sequence to be retained, a match of at least six nucleotides was required to both a V gene segment and a J gene segment. Rearrangements were called productive when the CDR3 lacked stop codons and stayed in frame with V and J; all others were non-productive. Following IMGT convention, CDR3 was defined as the stretch from the second conserved V-encoded cysteine up to the conserved J-encoded phenylalanine. The earlier analysis of about 500 of the donors excluded sequences that lacked an unambiguous match to a single V gene segment. An earlier analysis of around 600 of the donors classified V segments as functional when productive rearrangements were above 56.7% and as segregating when the standard deviation between donors was above 5%. A statistical classification framework was developed to diagnose cytomegalovirus status using the catalog of TCR beta chain sequences. A later analysis assigned V and J genes by comparing TCR nucleotide sequences with IMGT/GENE-DB human TR gene sequences. A later analysis assigned CDR3 sequences and most-parsimonious VDJ recombination scenarios with the TCRdist pipeline. In a later analysis, every TCR beta chain was defined by the combination of its CDR3 amino acid sequence and its V-gene family, and reads without a unique V-gene family were dropped. To address suspected cross-contamination and a sequencing artifact, a later analysis removed 592 highly shared, low-generation-probability nucleotide sequences. A later analysis calculated a clonal expansion index for each public chain from normalized within-repertoire ranks of inferred template counts. In a later analysis, generation probabilities were computed using a VDJ recombination model fitted to out-of-frame rearrangements, and the results were checked against IGoR. In a later analysis, hypergeometric tests were used to score TCR-TCR, TCR-HLA and TCR-CMV co-occurrence, with a repertoire-size bias correction applied to TCR pairs. A later analysis estimated false discovery rates by permuting HLA or CMV assignments 20 times. In a later analysis, co-occurring TCRs were grouped using DBSCAN, with TCRdist sequence similarity added in when clustering inside HLA-allele-positive subsets. For co-occurrence clustering, repertoires with fewer than 30,000 or more than 120,000 public chains were excluded, along with roughly five repertoires with anomalous nucleotide sharing. TCRdb obtained this table from immuneACCESS and retained in-frame rearrangements with V and J assigned. These tables miss some clones; where compared with another copy, unresolved V genes account for less than half of the shortfall, and the remainder is unexplained. The D gene and trimming were derived from the DNA, and the V and J assignments and clone size from that table. The sample table holds about 120,000 clones, of which 77% were seen once. The ten biggest clones cover 9.5% to 12% of the sample.

The sequence was collected from a man aged 35 to 55 in good health and CMV-seropositive. Sequenced: PBMCs.

CDR3 protein: CASSTGGQGYTDTQYF. The nucleotide sequence is given as TGTGCCAGCAGCACAGGGGGACAGGGGTACACAGATACGCAGTATTTT. The rearranged segments are TRBV11-3 and TRBJ2-3; the junction holds 10 bases that match TRBD1. V has 5 bases trimmed and J has 2 bases trimmed; junction bases matching no gene number 7. The germline V gene specifies SGHNT as CDR1 and YENEEA as CDR2. CDR3 length: 16 amino acids, cysteine to phenylalanine. Left in the record is the CDR3 DNA by itself, 48 bases read in frame from the first base. Where the CDR3 stops, the reference TRBV11-3 and TRBJ2-3 genes take over; the full variable domain is EAGVVQSPRYKIIEKKQPVAFWCNPISGHNTLYWYLQNLGQGPELLIRYENEEAVDDSQLPKDRFSAERLKGVDSTLKIQPAELGDSAVYLCASSTGGQGYTDTQYFGPGTRLTVL.